This TCR beta chain was profiled in a study of blood T cells in healthy people across ages. Findings and caveats of the study: Diversity estimates from one million T cells were considered underestimates.

The V gene's germline CDR1 is MNHGY and CDR2 SAAAGT. Between the trimmed V and J ends, which lost 0 bases and 5 bases, there was a span of 25 bases. CDR3 length equals 19 residues. As for this clonotype: Its target is not known.

Then a second PCR, running roughly 6 to 11 cycles, was carried out with a sample-barcoded 5' primer and a J-beta primer mix. Each CDR3 protein is one row after TCRdb ran MiXCR on the 5' RACE reads. This table holds roughly 2 million distinct CDR3 sequences, less than 50% found once. The sequenced sample was blood. The chain employs TRBV6-8 and TRBJ2-5; D remains ambiguous. The sequence was obtained from a woman aged 40 to 50 in good health. CDR3 amino acids: CASSYSKSDRDTGWETQYF. The CDR3 nucleotides read TGTGCCAGCAGTTACTCGAAGTCAGACCGAGACACGGGTTGGGAGACCCAGTACTTC.